The entry that follows covers one TCR beta chain sequence. Antigen specificity is unknown. This sample was included in a study of blood T cells in healthy people across ages. This CDR3 spans 17 amino acids. The J segment lost 5 bases and the V segment lost 5 bases, leaving 14 bases of the junction unmatched. The germline CDR1 and CDR2 sequences are SNHLY and FYNNEI. Peripheral blood from each donor was collected in a volume of about 9.9 milliliters. There were at least 5.5 micrograms of total RNA extracted from every sample. Through a sample-barcoded 5' primer and a J-beta primer mix, a second PCR was run for roughly 6 to 11 cycles. Every cDNA molecule bore a tag from a template-switch adaptor containing 12 random nucleotides. MiXCR was run by TCRdb on the 5' RACE reads, yielding one entry per CDR3 protein. In the table there are fewer than 700,000 distinct CDR3 sequences, 47% of which are singletons.

Study conclusions and caveats: Long-lived donors had more naive CD4+ cells and higher diversity than aged donors.

The TCR was taken from an older man in good health. Sequencing was carried out using blood. The rearrangement uses TRBV2 and TRBJ2-1; 8 nucleotides line up with TRBD2. In nucleotides, the CDR3 is TGTGCCAGCAGTACTAGGGGGGTCGGGGGGGACGACAATGAGCAGTTCTTC. The encoded protein is CASSTRGVGGDDNEQFF.